This TCR beta chain was retrieved from a study of radiation and T cells in renal cell carcinoma. In the study overall: Nephrectomy followed 15 Gy stereotactic body radiation by 4 weeks.

This CDR3 has 14 residues. Germline V lookup: CDR1 KGHSH, CDR2 LQKENI. Trimming took 8 bases from V and 4 from J, leaving 17 bases between them. As to this clone: Its antigen is not identified.

The sample's time point: blood 2 weeks post-SBRT. Treatment denoted: 15 Gy SBRT to primary tumor, nephrectomy 4 weeks later. General study findings and limits: Top tumor clonotypes rose in blood 2 weeks post-radiation, then contracted.

Sequencing used immunoSEQ multiplex PCR; TCRdb keeps in-frame clones, though not all of them. The sample shows some 75,000 clones, around 76% of them seen only once. The starting material was blood, obtained from a patient whose treatment included radiotherapy and nephrectomy. J is TRBJ1-2 and V is TRBV18, with a tentative D call TRBD1 (6 bases). This TCR was recovered from a man aged 60 to 75 with renal cell carcinoma. The CDR3 sequence is CASTIGQSSYGYTF. The CDR3 DNA reads TGTGCCAGCACAATAGGACAGAGCAGCTATGGCTACACCTTC. Filled out from reference TRBV18 and TRBJ1-2, the complete variable domain reads NAGVMQNPRHLVRRRGQEARLRCSPMKGHSHVYWYRQLPEEGLKFMVYLQKENIIDESGMPKERFSAEFPKEGPSILRIQQVVRGDSAAYFCASTIGQSSYGYTFGSGTRLTVV.